Listed below are T cell receptor beta chains from one sample, sequenced in a study of cytomegalovirus exposure and HLA in healthy donors. TCRdb's table, derived via immunoSEQ multiplex PCR, lists solely in-frame clones and lacks some. The sample records roughly 140,000 clones, approximately 82% being singletons. Source material: PBMCs. Receptors were obtained from a woman aged 45-60 years in good health and CMV-seropositive. Both conserved end residues are part of each CDR3. The D gene is left open where the match is weak. Some rows mark clone size as missing; the rest say once, few, many or name a class of expanded clone.

v_gene,abundance,j_gene,d_gene,CDR3aa,CDR3nt
TRBV5-6,.,TRBJ2-7,.,CASSLIGFGRGEQYF,TGTGCCAGCAGCTTGATCGGTTTTGGGCGGGGCGAGCAGTACTTC
TRBV2,.,TRBJ2-7,.,CASSERLTYEQYF,TGTGCCAGCAGTGAACGCCTCACCTACGAGCAGTACTTC
TRBV7-2,.,TRBJ2-4,.,CASSLEGGLAKNIQYF,TGTGCCAGCAGCCTAGAAGGGGGTCTAGCCAAAAACATTCAGTACTTC
TRBV19,.,TRBJ1-6,.,CATSEVYNSPLHF,TGTGCCACCTCAGAGGTCTATAATTCACCCCTCCACTTT
TRBV15,few,TRBJ2-7,.,CATSRTGLGGEQYF,TGTGCCACCAGCAGAACAGGGTTGGGTGGCGAGCAGTACTTC
TRBV4-1,once,TRBJ2-1,TRBD2,CASRAGENYNEQFF,TGCGCCAGCAGGGCGGGGGAGAACTACAATGAGCAGTTCTTC
TRBV6-9,.,TRBJ1-4,TRBD1,CASSYRMDREETNEKLFF,TGTGCCAGCAGTTATCGGATGGACAGGGAGGAGACTAATGAAAAACTGTTTTTT
TRBV29-1,once,TRBJ1-2,.,CSVDSRGGNYGYTF,TGCAGCGTTGACTCAAGAGGGGGAAACTATGGCTACACCTTC
TRBV5-4,.,TRBJ2-7,TRBD2,CASSLGGTTTEEQYF,TGTGCCAGCAGCTTGGGCGGGACTACAACTGAAGAGCAGTACTTC
TRBV6-5,.,TRBJ2-7,TRBD1,CASRSTGGTYEQYF,TGTGCCAGCAGGTCGACAGGGGGTACCTACGAGCAGTACTTC
TRBV6-5,once,TRBJ1-6,.,CASSITGFYNSPLHF,TGTGCCAGCAGCATCACAGGGTTTTATAATTCACCCCTCCACTTT
TRBV4-1,.,TRBJ1-6,TRBD1,CASSTRQGNSSPLHF,TGCGCCAGCAGTACTCGACAGGGGAATTCTTCACCCCTCCACTTT
TRBV27,.,TRBJ2-1,TRBD2,CASSRVRGASNEQFF,TGTGCCAGCAGCCGCGTGCGGGGGGCCAGCAATGAGCAGTTCTTC
TRBV4-1,.,TRBJ2-2,TRBD2,CASSQDSLAGGGTGELFF,TGCGCCAGCAGCCAAGACTCCCTAGCGGGGGGTGGGACCGGGGAGCTGTTTTTT
TRBV7-9,.,TRBJ1-5,TRBD1,CASSYPGQGQPQHF,TGTGCCAGCAGCTACCCGGGACAGGGGCAGCCCCAGCATTTT
TRBV5-6,once,TRBJ2-2,TRBD1,CASSLDGTGGSLTGELFF,TGTGCCAGCAGCTTGGACGGGACAGGAGGTTCTCTGACCGGGGAGCTGTTTTTT
TRBV13,.,TRBJ1-1,TRBD1,CASSWTGFAEAFF,TGTGCCAGCAGCTGGACAGGGTTCGCTGAAGCTTTCTTT
TRBV9,.,TRBJ1-3,.,CASSPSSWENTIYF,TGTGCCAGCAGCCCGAGTTCGTGGGAGAACACCATATATTTT
TRBV4-3,.,TRBJ1-1,.,CASSQDGLNTEAFF,TGCGCCAGCAGCCAAGATGGCCTTAACACTGAAGCTTTCTTT
TRBV7-2,once,TRBJ2-7,.,CASSYHGGPSYEQYF,TGTGCCAGCAGCTATCATGGTGGCCCCTCCTACGAGCAGTACTTC
TRBV5-6,.,TRBJ1-3,.,CASSLFSRSGNTIYF,TGTGCCAGCAGCTTATTTTCTCGCTCTGGAAACACCATATATTTT
TRBV13,.,TRBJ2-1,TRBD2,CASSLERGGVYNEQFF,TGTGCCAGCAGCTTAGAGCGGGGGGGGGTCTACAATGAGCAGTTCTTC
TRBV4-1,.,TRBJ1-1,.,CASSQRDTEAFF,TGCGCCAGCAGCCAGAGGGACACTGAAGCTTTCTTT
TRBV6-5,.,TRBJ2-7,TRBD1,CASSYGTAGYEQYF,TGTGCCAGCAGTTACGGGACAGCCGGTTACGAGCAGTACTTC
TRBV30,.,TRBJ2-5,TRBD1,CAWSPSFGDSAQETQYF,TGTGCCTGGAGTCCCTCATTCGGGGACAGCGCGCAAGAGACCCAGTACTTC
TRBV5-1,few,TRBJ1-1,TRBD1,CASSLGTGARVNTEAFF,TGCGCCAGCAGCTTGGGAACAGGGGCAAGGGTGAACACTGAAGCTTTCTTT
TRBV25-1,.,TRBJ1-2,.,CASSESGGSGYTF,TGTGCCAGCAGTGAATCTGGGGGCTCTGGCTACACCTTC
TRBV19,.,TRBJ1-1,.,CASKRGQQMNTEAFF,TGTGCCAGCAAAAGGGGACAACAAATGAACACTGAAGCTTTCTTT
TRBV7-2,.,TRBJ2-7,TRBD2,CASSKSSGGTYEQYF,TGTGCCAGCAGCAAGAGTAGCGGGGGGACCTACGAGCAGTACTTC
TRBV30,.,TRBJ1-3,.,CAWSSWGGMENTIYF,TGTGCCTGGAGCTCCTGGGGAGGGATGGAAAACACCATATATTTT
TRBV11-2,.,TRBJ2-3,.,CASSLVAGPRYTDTQYF,TGTGCCAGCAGCTTAGTGGCGGGGCCCCGCTACACAGATACGCAGTATTTT
TRBV5-6,.,TRBJ2-3,.,CASSRETRADTQYF,TGTGCCAGCAGCAGGGAGACTAGGGCAGATACGCAGTATTTT
TRBV30,.,TRBJ1-1,TRBD1,CAWSKGADTEAFF,TGTGCCTGGAGTAAGGGGGCGGACACTGAAGCTTTCTTT
TRBV5-4,once,TRBJ2-6,TRBD1,CASRGQVLSGANVLTF,TGTGCCAGCAGGGGACAGGTACTCTCTGGGGCCAACGTCCTGACTTTC
TRBV21-1,.,TRBJ1-5,.,CASSKETLGPDHSGQPQHF,TGTGCCAGCAGCAAAGAAACGTTGGGGCCTGACCATTCGGGTCAGCCCCAGCATTTT
TRBV7-2,.,TRBJ2-6,.,CASSVQVLSGGANVLTF,TGTGCCAGCAGCGTCCAGGTCCTTTCGGGGGGGGCCAACGTCCTGACTTTC
TRBV7-2,.,TRBJ2-2,TRBD2,CATKRGSNTGELFF,TGTGCCACAAAGCGGGGGTCGAACACCGGGGAGCTGTTTTTT
TRBV27,.,TRBJ2-1,TRBD2,CASRAGGSYNEQFF,TGTGCCAGCAGGGCGGGAGGCTCCTACAATGAGCAGTTCTTC
TRBV13,.,TRBJ2-7,TRBD1,CASSQRGGDGQYF,TGTGCCAGCAGCCAACGAGGGGGCGACGGGCAGTACTTC
TRBV6-1,.,TRBJ1-1,TRBD1,CASSVPPGQGAFF,TGTGCCAGCAGTGTGCCCCCGGGACAGGGGGCTTTCTTT
TRBV2,.,TRBJ1-3,.,CASGQGSSGNTIYF,TGTGCCAGCGGTCAGGGGAGCTCTGGAAACACCATATATTTT
TRBV10-3,.,TRBJ2-1,.,CAISAGRDTLNYNEQFF,TGTGCCATCAGTGCAGGTAGAGACACGTTAAACTACAATGAGCAGTTCTTC
TRBV5-1,.,TRBJ2-3,.,CASSLASDTQYF,TGCGCCAGCAGCTTGGCCTCCGATACGCAGTATTTT
TRBV5-4,.,TRBJ2-3,TRBD2,CASSLSLAGAGDTQYF,TGTGCCAGCAGCTTGTCCCTAGCGGGGGCGGGAGATACGCAGTATTTT
TRBV12-5,.,TRBJ2-2,TRBD1,CASGVGQGDTGELFF,TGTGCTAGTGGGGTAGGACAGGGGGACACCGGGGAGCTGTTTTTT
TRBV30,.,TRBJ2-5,.,CAWSVGGRIQETQYF,TGTGCCTGGAGTGTAGGGGGACGGATCCAAGAGACCCAGTACTTC